This is a list of T cell receptor beta chains from one sample in a study of T-cell reconstitution after alpha-beta-depleted transplantation in children. TCRdb fed the PCR reads into MiXCR, producing one record per CDR3 protein. Here the sample spans roughly 350,000 distinct CDR3 sequences, about a sixth being singletons. The sample consisted of PBMCs, mostly from graft donor cells, taken 360 days after TCRalphabeta/CD19-depleted stem cell transplant. The receptor set was obtained from a male patient aged 2-15 years who had a stem cell transplant for acute lymphoblastic leukemia, so the T cells may come from the graft donor. CDR3s include the opening cysteine and the closing phenylalanine or tryptophan. Each record gives: CDR3 DNA, CDR3 protein, clone size, D gene, J gene, V gene. D genes are given only for firm matches. Only some rows state a clone size, as once, few, many or a class for expanded clones.

TGCGCCAGCAGCCAAGACTACAAGGGGATCGGCAATCAGCCCCAGCATTTT CASSQDYKGIGNQPQHF . . TRBJ1-5 TRBV4-1
TGTGCCAGCAGTGGGACTAGCGGGAGGTACAATGAGCAGTTCTTC CASSGTSGRYNEQFF many TRBD2 TRBJ2-1 TRBV2
TGTGCCAGCAGCCCAAGCGTTCATCTCCGTGATGAAAAACTGTTTTTT CASSPSVHLRDEKLFF few . TRBJ1-4 TRBV3-1
TGTGCCAGCAGTTACCCGGGACCCGGGGAGCTGTTTTTT CASSYPGPGELFF . . TRBJ2-2 TRBV6-6
TGTGCCAGCACCCTCACAGGCACCGGGGAGCTGTTTTTT CASTLTGTGELFF few . TRBJ2-2 TRBV7-3
TGTGCCAGCAGTTTATGGGGACTAGTTTCCGACGAGCAGTACTTC CASSLWGLVSDEQYF . TRBD2 TRBJ2-7 TRBV28
TGTGCCAGTCGGCGGGAGGCGTCCTACGAGCAGTACTTC CASRREASYEQYF few TRBD2 TRBJ2-7 TRBV6-6
TGTGCCAGCAGTGTTGGGGTTCCCGGGAGAGATACGCAGTATTTT CASSVGVPGRDTQYF many . TRBJ2-3 TRBV2
TGTGCCAGCAGCCCCTACAATGAGCAGTTCTTC CASSPYNEQFF many . TRBJ2-1 TRBV28
TGTGCCAGCAGTCCCGGGACAGGGGCCCAAGAGACCCAGTACTTC CASSPGTGAQETQYF . TRBD1 TRBJ2-5 TRBV28
TGTGCTAGTGGTTTGGTACTCAACAGCCCGGGTGGCAATGAGCAGTTCTTC CASGLVLNSPGGNEQFF . . TRBJ2-1 TRBV12-5
TGTGCCAGCAGCCCGAGTGGGGGTCCTAGCGGGAGGGCCCAAGAGACCCAGTACTTC CASSPSGGPSGRAQETQYF many TRBD2 TRBJ2-5 TRBV4-2
TGTGCCAGCAGCCAACGACAGGCGGCCTTTAATGAAAAACTGTTTTTT CASSQRQAAFNEKLFF . . TRBJ1-4 TRBV7-8
TGTGCCAGCAGCCACGGTCTAGCGGGAGAAGGCAATGAGCAGTTCTTC CASSHGLAGEGNEQFF . TRBD2 TRBJ2-1 TRBV3-1
TGCGCCAGCAGCCAAGATCTCCCCCAGGCTAGCGGGGAACACGAGCAGTACTTC CASSQDLPQASGEHEQYF few TRBD2 TRBJ2-7 TRBV4-3
TGCAGCGCCCTAATACTAGCGGAGATTTCCTACGAGCAGTACTTC CSALILAEISYEQYF many TRBD2 TRBJ2-7 TRBV29-1
TGTGCCAGCAGCCTCGCTTATGGGTCAGATACGCAGTATTTT CASSLAYGSDTQYF . . TRBJ2-3 TRBV7-8
TGTGCCAGCAGCTTAGCACTGAGCTACAATGAGCAGTTCTTC CASSLALSYNEQFF . . TRBJ2-1 TRBV7-9